This T cell receptor (beta chain) was captured in a study of blood T cell repertoires in COVID-19. Study summary: Samples taken during acute and convalescent COVID-19 were collected in the United States, Italy and Spain. Nucleic acid was either cDNA or gDNA, and it came from T cells, B-cell-depleted T cells, or PBMCs.

The germline V gene has CDR1 MGHRA and CDR2 YSYEKL. The CDR3 is 20 residues long. V dropped 3 bases and J dropped 5; count of bases not matched to a gene: 22. One Seattle source followed patients from active infection through their disease course. As processed by the authors: Scientists estimated how many nucleated cells there were by amplifying reference gene primers. The protocol was immunoSEQ multiplex PCR, while the TCRdb copy is restricted to in-frame clones and leaves out a portion. V and J calls plus clone size are reproduced from that table; the DNA served to infer D and trimming. The sample shows about 140,000 clones, about 87% of them seen only once.

This TCR was sampled from a human donor with COVID-19, enrolled during active disease. The donor label of this sample is uncertain. The sequenced material came from peripheral blood. This chain links TRBV4-1 with TRBJ1-1; TRBD1 agrees at 9 bases. CDR3 region: CASSHEDLRQGVGSRTEAFF. As DNA, the CDR3 is TGCGCCAGCAGCCACGAAGACCTACGACAGGGGGTCGGGTCGCGGACTGAAGCTTTCTTT.